The T cell receptor (beta chain) under discussion was sequenced for a study of blood T cell repertoires in COVID-19. Study at large: From the United States, Italy and Spain came samples of acute and convalescent COVID-19.

Sequencing was performed with immunoSEQ multiplex PCR; in TCRdb, only in-frame clones are kept and a portion is missing. The sample has under 400,000 clones; around 87% are singletons. Germline V gene lookup returns CDR1 MDHEN and CDR2 SYDVKM. V gave up 1 base and J gave up 6 bases, with 8 bases separating them. This CDR3 has 13 residues. The specimen was peripheral blood. The receptor was derived from a woman in her twenties or thirties with COVID-19, enrolled during active disease. This chain connects TRBV28 to TRBJ2-3; no clear D gene. CDR3 bases: TGTGCCAGCAGTTTATCCCCTCCCGATACGCAGTATTTT. Amino acid sequence: CASSLSPPDTQYF.